This passage covers 14 T cell receptor beta chains from one sample sequenced in a study of T-cell reconstitution after alpha-beta-depleted transplantation in children (TCRdb year 2016). Libraries were built with PCR. TCRdb names Illumina HiSeq 2500 as the instrument used. TCR library preparation used molecular barcoding, with unique molecular identifiers applied to normalize quantification of the TCRbeta repertoire. TCRdb's own reprocessing of the public reads used fastp at Q25 and MiXCR and kept productive beta chains. Merged by CDR3 protein, the rows form single entries marked with the most common genes and DNA. The sample records about 980,000 distinct CDR3 sequences, about 29% of which are singletons. 28% of the sample comes from the top ten. Explained via the paper, the treatment or condition label denotes: allogeneic hematopoietic cell transplantation with graft depleted of TCRalphabeta T cells and CD19 B cells.

This specimen consisted of PBMCs, mostly from graft donor cells, obtained 360 days after TCRalphabeta/CD19-depleted stem cell transplant. The receptors derive from a boy under two years old who had a stem cell transplant for SCID, so the T cells may come from the graft donor.

The CDR3 coding sequence is TGTGCCAGCAGCCCACAATTAGCGGGGGGGATGGGAGAGCAGTTCTTC. Its protein product is CASSPQLAGGMGEQFF. The chain joins TRBV7-7 to TRBJ2-1; TRBD2 matches 11 bases. CDR3 length: 16 residues. Germline CDR1 reads SSHAT; CDR2 reads FNYEAQ (reference sequence). V shed 5 bases and J 10 bases; nucleotides not matched to a gene: 13.

The chain couples TRBV6-2 or TRBV6-3 to TRBJ1-5; no clear D gene. Germline-derived CDR1 and CDR2 are MNHEY and SVGEGT. V dropped 7 bases and J dropped 0 bases, with 10 bases sitting between them. The CDR3 is made up of 14 amino acids. In nucleotides, the CDR3 is TGTGCCAGCACCCAGGACGTTAGCAATCAGCCCCAGCATTTT. Its translation is CASTQDVSNQPQHF.

The J gene is TRBJ2-7, the V gene TRBV4-1; maybe TRBD1 (6 bases). Germline V gene sequence: CDR1 MGHRA, CDR2 YSYEKL. CDR3 length equals 15 residues. Trimming cost V 2 bases and J 0 bases, with 11 bases left between them. The CDR3 spells CASSQRDTSSYEQYF. The CDR3 nucleotides read TGCGCCAGCAGCCAACGGGACACCTCCTCCTACGAGCAGTACTTC.

This clonotype has a handful of counts. The chain uses TRBV12-3 or TRBV12-4 and TRBJ1-5; D uncertain. V dropped 3 bases and J dropped 2 bases, with 11 bases sitting between them. The CDR3 is made up of 15 amino acids. In DNA, the CDR3 is TGTGCCAGCAGTTTTGATGGGGAGGGCAATCAGCCCCAGCATTTT. Translated, it gives CASSFDGEGNQPQHF.

This chain links TRBV28 with TRBJ2-3; TRBD1 matches 10 bases. Germline CDR1 reads MDHEN; CDR2 reads SYDVKM. V dropped 11 bases and J dropped 4; count of bases not matched to a gene: 9. This CDR3 has 14 residues. The CDR3 DNA reads TGTGCCGTAAAGGGGACAGGGGTTGCAGATACGCAGTATTTT. Translated, it gives CAVKGTGVADTQYF.

This clonotype has more than one count but fewer than ten. This rearrangement joins TRBV27 to TRBJ2-1; 10 bases are a match to TRBD2. V dropped 7 bases and J dropped 6; count of bases not matched to a gene: 12. CDR3 size: 16 residues. CDR1 and CDR2 from the germline V gene are MNHEY and SMNVEV (reference sequence). This CDR3 reads CASTVTSSGGTNEQFF. CDR3 nucleotide sequence: TGTGCCAGCACCGTAACGTCTAGCGGGGGAACCAATGAGCAGTTCTTC.

The CDR3 region has the DNA TGCGCCAGCAGCTCTCTGGGCAGGACCGACCTCTCTGGGGCCAACGTCCTGACTTTC. Its protein is CASSSLGRTDLSGANVLTF. V is TRBV5-1 and J is TRBJ2-6, with no clear D. Germline assignment: CDR1 SGHRS and CDR2 YFSETQ. Trimming left V 3 bases short and J 0 bases short, with 19 bases between. The CDR3 is made up of 19 amino acids.

This chain connects TRBV11-2 to TRBJ1-5, with no clear D. The CDR3 sequence is 13 residues long. The germline V and J ends were trimmed by 5 bases and 6 bases, with 11 bases remaining between them. Per the germline V gene, CDR1 is SGHAT and CDR2 is FQNNGV. In DNA, the CDR3 is TGTGCCAGCAGCCGGGTCTGGGGTCAGCCCCAGCATTTT. Its protein product is CASSRVWGQPQHF.

This chain links TRBV7-9 with TRBJ2-5, with 15 bases matching TRBD2. Germline V gene data show CDR1 as SEHNR and CDR2 as FQNEAQ (reference sequence). Trimming took 5 bases from V and 4 from J; bases not matched to a gene: 8. The CDR3 is 17 residues long. Here the CDR3 DNA reads TGTGCCAGCAGCCCCTGGACTAGCGGGGGGGTTGGAGAGACCCAGTACTTC. Translated, it gives CASSPWTSGGVGETQYF.

In this sample, this clonotype turned up many times. The genes are TRBV4-1 and TRBJ2-7; maybe TRBD1 (5 bases). CDR1 is MGHRA and CDR2 is YSYEKL in the germline V gene. CDR3 size: 15 residues. V was cut by 6 bases and J by 2 bases, with 17 bases left in between. As DNA, the CDR3 is TGCGCCAGCAGGACAGCGTTGGGGCCTGCCTACGAGCAGTACTTC. It yields the protein CASRTALGPAYEQYF.

V is TRBV28 and J is TRBJ2-7, with TRBD1 matching over 9 bases. This CDR3 contains 14 residues. Germline values: CDR1 MDHEN, CDR2 SYDVKM. The V gene end was trimmed by 6 bases and the J gene end by 3 bases; junction bases not matched to a gene: 6. The CDR3 DNA is TGTGCCAGCAGGGAACCGGGACAGGGCTACGAGCAGTACTTC. Its protein is CASREPGQGYEQYF. The variable domain in full, completed from reference TRBV28 and TRBJ2-7, reads DVKVTQSSRYLVKRTGEKVFLECVQDMDHENMFWYRQDPGLGLRLIYFSYDVKMKEKGDIPEGYSVSREKKERFSLILESASTNQTSMYLCASREPGQGYEQYFGPGTRLTVT.

This clonotype has more than one count but fewer than ten. The rearrangement uses TRBV10-3 and TRBJ2-3; the D gene is possibly TRBD2 (5 bases). In germline, CDR1 is ENHRY, CDR2 SYGVKD. V lost 2 bases, J lost 8 bases, and 23 bases lay in between. This CDR3 region has 17 residues. In nucleotides, the CDR3 is TGTGCCATCAGTGAGGATATAGGACGGGGATATTATGCTACGCAGTATTTT. Translation: CAISEDIGRGYYATQYF.

The V gene is TRBV6-1, the J gene TRBJ2-1; 11 positions agree with TRBD1. The ends lost 6 bases at V and 8 bases at J; junction bases unmatched: 6. Germline lookup yields CDR1 MNHNS and CDR2 SASEGT. CDR3 size: 14 residues. The CDR3 coding sequence is TGTGCCAGCAGAGGACAGGGGGCAGCGTATGAGCAGTTCTTC. It codes for CASRGQGAAYEQFF.

The J gene is TRBJ2-3, the V gene TRBV12-3 or TRBV12-4; D possibly corresponds to TRBD1 (6 bases). The CDR3 totals 14 residues. Trimming pared 5 bases from V and 3 bases from J, leaving 12 bases between. CDR3 coding DNA: TGTGCCAGCAGTCGAACAGGGACGACAGATACGCAGTATTTT. Protein sequence: CASSRTGTTDTQYF.